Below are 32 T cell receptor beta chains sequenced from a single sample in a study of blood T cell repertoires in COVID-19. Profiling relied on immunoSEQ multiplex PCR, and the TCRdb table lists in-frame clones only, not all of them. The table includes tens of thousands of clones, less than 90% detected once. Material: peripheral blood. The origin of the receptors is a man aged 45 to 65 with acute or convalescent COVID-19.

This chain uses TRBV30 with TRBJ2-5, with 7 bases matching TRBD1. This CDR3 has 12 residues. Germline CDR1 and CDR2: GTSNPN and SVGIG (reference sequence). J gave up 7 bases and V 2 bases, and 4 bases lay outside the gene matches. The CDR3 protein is CAWSPQGRTQYF. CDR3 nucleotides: TGTGCCTGGAGTCCACAGGGGAGGACCCAGTACTTC.

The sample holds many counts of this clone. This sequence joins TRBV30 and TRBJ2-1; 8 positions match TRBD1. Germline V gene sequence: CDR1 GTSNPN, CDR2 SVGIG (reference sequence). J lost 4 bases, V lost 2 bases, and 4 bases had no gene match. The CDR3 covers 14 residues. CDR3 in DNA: TGTGCCTGGAGTAGAACAGGGGGTTACAATGAGCAGTTCTTC. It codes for CAWSRTGGYNEQFF.

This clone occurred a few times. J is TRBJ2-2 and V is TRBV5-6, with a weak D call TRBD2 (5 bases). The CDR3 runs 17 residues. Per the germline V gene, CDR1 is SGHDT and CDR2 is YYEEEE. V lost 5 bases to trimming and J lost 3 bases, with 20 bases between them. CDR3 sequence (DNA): TGTGCCAGCAGTCTCCGGCGGGTAGGGATCGACACCGGGGAGCTGTTTTTT. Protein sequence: CASSLRRVGIDTGELFF.

CDR3 nucleotide sequence: TGTGCCAGCATCTTCAGGGGGTCTGGGGAGCTGTTTTTT. The encoded protein is CASIFRGSGELFF. This rearrangement joins TRBV12-3 or TRBV12-4 to TRBJ2-2; 7 bases agree with TRBD1. The CDR3 covers 13 residues. V gave up 7 bases and J gave up 8 bases; unmatched junction bases: 7.

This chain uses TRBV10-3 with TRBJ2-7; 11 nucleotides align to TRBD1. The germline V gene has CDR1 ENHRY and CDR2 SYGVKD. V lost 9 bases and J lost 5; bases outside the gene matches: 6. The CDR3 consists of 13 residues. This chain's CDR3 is CAILADRGHEQYF. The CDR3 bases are TGTGCCATTTTGGCGGACAGGGGGCACGAGCAGTACTTC.

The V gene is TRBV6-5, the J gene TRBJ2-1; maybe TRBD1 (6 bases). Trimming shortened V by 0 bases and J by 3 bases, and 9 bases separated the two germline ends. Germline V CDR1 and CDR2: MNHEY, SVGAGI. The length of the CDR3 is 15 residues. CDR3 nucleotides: TGTGCCAGCAGTTACTCGGACAGCCTCTACAATGAGCAGTTCTTC. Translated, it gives CASSYSDSLYNEQFF.

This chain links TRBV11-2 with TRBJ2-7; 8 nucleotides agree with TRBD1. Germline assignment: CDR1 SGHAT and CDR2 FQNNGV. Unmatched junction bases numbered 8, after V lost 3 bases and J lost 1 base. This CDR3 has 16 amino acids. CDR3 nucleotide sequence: TGTGCCAGCAGCTTCCCCCGGGACAGGATATCCTACGAGCAGTACTTC. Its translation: CASSFPRDRISYEQYF.

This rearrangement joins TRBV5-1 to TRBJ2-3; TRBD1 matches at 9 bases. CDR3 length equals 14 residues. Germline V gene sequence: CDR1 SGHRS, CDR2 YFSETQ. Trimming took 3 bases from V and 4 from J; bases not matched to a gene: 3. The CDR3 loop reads CASSSGQGPDTQYF. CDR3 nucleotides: TGCGCCAGCAGCTCGGGACAGGGCCCAGATACGCAGTATTTT.

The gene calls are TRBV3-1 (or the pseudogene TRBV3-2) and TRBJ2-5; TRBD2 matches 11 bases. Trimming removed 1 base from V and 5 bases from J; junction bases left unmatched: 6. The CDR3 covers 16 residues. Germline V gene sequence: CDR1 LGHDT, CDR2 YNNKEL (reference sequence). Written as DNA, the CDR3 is TGTGCCAGCAGCCAAGGAGGACTAGCGGGCGTTGAGACCCAGTACTTC. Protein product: CASSQGGLAGVETQYF.

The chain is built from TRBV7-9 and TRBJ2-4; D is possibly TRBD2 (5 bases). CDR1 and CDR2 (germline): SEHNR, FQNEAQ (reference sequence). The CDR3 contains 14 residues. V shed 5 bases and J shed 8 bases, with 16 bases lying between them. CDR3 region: CASSPLSGMDIQYF. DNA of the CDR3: TGTGCCAGCAGCCCGTTATCGGGGATGGACATTCAGTACTTC.

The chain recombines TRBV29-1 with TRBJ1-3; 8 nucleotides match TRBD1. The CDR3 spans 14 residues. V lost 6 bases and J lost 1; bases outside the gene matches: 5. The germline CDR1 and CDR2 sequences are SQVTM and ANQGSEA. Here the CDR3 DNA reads TGCAGCGTCGAGGGACAGGCTTCTGGAAACACCATATATTTT. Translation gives CSVEGQASGNTIYF.

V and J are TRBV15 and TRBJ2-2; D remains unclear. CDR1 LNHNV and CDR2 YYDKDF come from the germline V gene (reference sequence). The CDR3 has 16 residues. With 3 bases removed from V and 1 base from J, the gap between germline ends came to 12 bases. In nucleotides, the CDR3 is TGTGCCACCAGCAGGTCCCGTTCAGAGAACACCGGGGAGCTGTTTTTT. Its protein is CATSRSRSENTGELFF.

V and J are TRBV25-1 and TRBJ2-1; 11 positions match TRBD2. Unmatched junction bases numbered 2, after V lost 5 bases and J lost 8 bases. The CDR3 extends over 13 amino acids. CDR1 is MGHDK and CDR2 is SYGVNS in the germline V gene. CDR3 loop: CASSIAGGHEQFF. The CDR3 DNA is TGTGCCAGCAGTATAGCGGGAGGGCATGAGCAGTTCTTC.

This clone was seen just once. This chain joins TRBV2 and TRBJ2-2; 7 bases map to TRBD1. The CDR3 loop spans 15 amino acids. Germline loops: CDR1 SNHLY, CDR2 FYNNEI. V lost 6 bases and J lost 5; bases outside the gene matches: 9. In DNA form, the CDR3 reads TGTGCCAGCAGGACCGGGACAGCAGCAACCGGGGAGCTGTTTTTT. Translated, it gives CASRTGTAATGELFF.

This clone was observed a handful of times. CDR3 sequence (DNA): TGTGCCAGCAGTTACTCGACATGGGTGGAGCAGTTCTTC. This codes for CASSYSTWVEQFF. V gene TRBV6-2 or TRBV6-3 combines with J gene TRBJ2-1; D unclear. V shed 0 bases and J shed 10 bases, with 10 bases lying between them. Germline V gene lookup returns CDR1 MNHEY and CDR2 SVGEGT. There are 13 residues in the CDR3.

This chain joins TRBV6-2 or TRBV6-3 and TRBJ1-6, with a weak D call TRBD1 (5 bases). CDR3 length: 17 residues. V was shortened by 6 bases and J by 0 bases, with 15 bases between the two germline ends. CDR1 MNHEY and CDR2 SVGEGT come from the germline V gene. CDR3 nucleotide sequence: TGTGCCAGCAGCCCTATTCAGGGCAGCTCCTATAATTCACCCCTCCACTTT. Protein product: CASSPIQGSSYNSPLHF.

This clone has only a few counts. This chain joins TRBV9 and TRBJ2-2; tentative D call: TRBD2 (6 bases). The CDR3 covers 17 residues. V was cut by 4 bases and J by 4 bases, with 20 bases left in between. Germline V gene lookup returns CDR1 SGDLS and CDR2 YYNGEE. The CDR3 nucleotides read TGTGCCAGCAGCCCCTCCGGGCAGGGAGGTTCCACCGGGGAGCTGTTTTTT. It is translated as CASSPSGQGGSTGELFF.

This CDR3 is CASSLGTGWDYGYTF. CDR3 DNA sequence: TGTGCCAGCAGCTTGGGGACAGGGTGGGACTATGGCTACACCTTC. The chain uses TRBV7-9 and TRBJ1-2; 9 positions match TRBD1. This CDR3 contains 15 residues. The junction had 5 bases not matched to a gene; V was cut back by 3 bases and J by 3 bases. CDR1 and CDR2 from the germline V gene are SEHNR and FQNEAQ (reference sequence).

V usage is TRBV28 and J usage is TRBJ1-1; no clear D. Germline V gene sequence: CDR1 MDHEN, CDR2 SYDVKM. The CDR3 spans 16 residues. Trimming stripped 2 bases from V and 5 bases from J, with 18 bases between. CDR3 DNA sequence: TGTGCCAGCAGTTTAGTCGGTTCCCACCTGGAGACTGAAGCTTTCTTT. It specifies CASSLVGSHLETEAFF.

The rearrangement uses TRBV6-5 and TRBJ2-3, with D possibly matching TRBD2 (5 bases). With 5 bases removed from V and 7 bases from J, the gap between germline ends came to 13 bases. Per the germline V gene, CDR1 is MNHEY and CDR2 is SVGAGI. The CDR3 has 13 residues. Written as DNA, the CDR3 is TGTGCCAGCAGTAGTCAAGGGAGTTATACGCAGTATTTT. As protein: CASSSQGSYTQYF.

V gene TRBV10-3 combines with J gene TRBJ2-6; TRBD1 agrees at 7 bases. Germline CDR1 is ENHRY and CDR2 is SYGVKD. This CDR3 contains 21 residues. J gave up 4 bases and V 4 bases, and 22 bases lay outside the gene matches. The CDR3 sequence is CAISALRQWTGLTPGANVLTF. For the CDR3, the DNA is TGTGCCATCAGTGCCCTCAGGCAGTGGACAGGTCTAACTCCCGGGGCCAACGTCCTGACTTTC.

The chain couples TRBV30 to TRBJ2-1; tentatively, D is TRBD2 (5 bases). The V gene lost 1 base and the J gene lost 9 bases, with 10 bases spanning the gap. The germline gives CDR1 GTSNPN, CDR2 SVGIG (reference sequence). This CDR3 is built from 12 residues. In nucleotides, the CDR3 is TGTGCCTGGAGTGGGACTTCGGGTGAGCAGTTCTTC. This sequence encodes CAWSGTSGEQFF.

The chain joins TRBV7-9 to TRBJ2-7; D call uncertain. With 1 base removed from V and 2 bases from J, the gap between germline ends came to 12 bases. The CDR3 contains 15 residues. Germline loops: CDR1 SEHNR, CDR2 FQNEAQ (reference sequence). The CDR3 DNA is TGTGCCAGCAGCTTAGACAGAGCCCACGCCTACGAGCAGTACTTC. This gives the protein CASSLDRAHAYEQYF.

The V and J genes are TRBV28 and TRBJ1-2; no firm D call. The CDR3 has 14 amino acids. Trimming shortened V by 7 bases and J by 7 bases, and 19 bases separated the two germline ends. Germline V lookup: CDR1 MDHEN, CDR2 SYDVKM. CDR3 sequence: CASTLRERRSGYTF. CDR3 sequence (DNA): TGTGCCAGCACCCTGCGGGAGAGGAGGAGTGGCTACACCTTC.

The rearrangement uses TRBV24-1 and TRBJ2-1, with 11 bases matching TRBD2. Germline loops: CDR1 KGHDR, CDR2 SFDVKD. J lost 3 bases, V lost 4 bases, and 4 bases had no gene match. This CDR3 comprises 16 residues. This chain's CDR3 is CATSDPTSGSYNEQFF. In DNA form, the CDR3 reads TGTGCCACCAGTGACCCTACTAGCGGGAGCTACAATGAGCAGTTCTTC.

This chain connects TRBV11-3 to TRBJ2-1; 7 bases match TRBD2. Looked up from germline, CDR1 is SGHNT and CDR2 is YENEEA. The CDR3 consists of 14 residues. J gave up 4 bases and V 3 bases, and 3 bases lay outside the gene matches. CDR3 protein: CASSFLAEYNEQFF. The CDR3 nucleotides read TGTGCCAGCAGCTTTCTAGCGGAGTACAATGAGCAGTTCTTC.

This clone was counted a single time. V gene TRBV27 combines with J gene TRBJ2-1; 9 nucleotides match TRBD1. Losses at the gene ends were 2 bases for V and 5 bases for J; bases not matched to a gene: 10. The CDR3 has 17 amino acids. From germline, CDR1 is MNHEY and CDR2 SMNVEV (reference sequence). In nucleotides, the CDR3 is TGTGCCAGCAGTTTAAGTGCCGGGACAGGGATACACAATGAGCAGTTCTTC. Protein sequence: CASSLSAGTGIHNEQFF.

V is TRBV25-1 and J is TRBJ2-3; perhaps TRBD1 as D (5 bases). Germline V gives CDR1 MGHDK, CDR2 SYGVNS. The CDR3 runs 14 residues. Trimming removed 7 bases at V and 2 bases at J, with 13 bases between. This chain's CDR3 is CASKDRHLTDTQYF. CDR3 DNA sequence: TGTGCCAGCAAAGACAGACATCTCACAGATACGCAGTATTTT.

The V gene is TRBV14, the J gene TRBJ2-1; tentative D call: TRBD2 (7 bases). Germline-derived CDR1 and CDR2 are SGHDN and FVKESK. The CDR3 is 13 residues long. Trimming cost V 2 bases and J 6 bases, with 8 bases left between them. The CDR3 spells CASSQRGGNEQFF. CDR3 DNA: TGTGCCAGCAGCCAAAGGGGGGGCAATGAGCAGTTCTTC.

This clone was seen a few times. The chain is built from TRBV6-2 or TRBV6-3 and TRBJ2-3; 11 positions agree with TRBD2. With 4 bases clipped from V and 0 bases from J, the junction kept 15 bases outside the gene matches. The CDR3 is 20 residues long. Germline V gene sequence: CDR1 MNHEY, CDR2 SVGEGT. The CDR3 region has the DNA TGTGCCAGCAGTTCGGCCCGGATAGCGGGGGGGAGGGGAAGCACAGATACGCAGTATTTT. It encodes CASSSARIAGGRGSTDTQYF.

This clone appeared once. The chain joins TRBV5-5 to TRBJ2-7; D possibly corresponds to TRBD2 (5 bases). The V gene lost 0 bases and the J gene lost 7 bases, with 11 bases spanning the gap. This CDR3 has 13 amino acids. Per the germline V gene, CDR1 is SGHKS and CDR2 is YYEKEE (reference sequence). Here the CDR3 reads CASSLVRGYEQYF. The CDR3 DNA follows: TGTGCCAGCAGCTTGGTTCGGGGTTATGAGCAGTACTTC.

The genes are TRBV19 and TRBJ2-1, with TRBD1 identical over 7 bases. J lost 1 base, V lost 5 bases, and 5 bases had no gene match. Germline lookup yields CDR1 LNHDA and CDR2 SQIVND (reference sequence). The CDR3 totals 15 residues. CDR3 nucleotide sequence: TGTGCCAGTAGTCAGACAGGGATATCCTACAATGAGCAGTTCTTC. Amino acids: CASSQTGISYNEQFF.